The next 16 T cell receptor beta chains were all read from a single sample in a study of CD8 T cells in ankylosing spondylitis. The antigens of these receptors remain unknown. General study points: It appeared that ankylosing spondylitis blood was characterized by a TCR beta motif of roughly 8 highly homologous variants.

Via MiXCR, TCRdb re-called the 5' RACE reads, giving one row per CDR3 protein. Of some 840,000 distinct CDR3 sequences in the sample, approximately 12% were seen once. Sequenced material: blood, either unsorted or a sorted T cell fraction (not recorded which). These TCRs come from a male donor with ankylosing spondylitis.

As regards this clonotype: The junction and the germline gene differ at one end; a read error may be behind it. The CDR3 DNA reads TGCTGTGCTTCAGGACTAGCGGGGAGCCCCACAGATACGCAGTATTTT. As protein: CCASGLAGSPTDTQYF. The chain employs TRBV20-1 and TRBJ2-3; TRBD2 matches 12 bases. The CDR3 loop spans 16 amino acids. CDR1 and CDR2 (germline): DFQATT, SNEGSKA (reference sequence).

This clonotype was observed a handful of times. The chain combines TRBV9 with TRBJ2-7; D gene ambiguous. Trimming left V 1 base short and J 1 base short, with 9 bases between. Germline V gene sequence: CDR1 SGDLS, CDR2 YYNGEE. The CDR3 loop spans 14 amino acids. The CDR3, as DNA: TGTGCCAGCAGCGTATCGAGCAGTTCCTACGAGCAGTACTTC. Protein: CASSVSSSSYEQYF.

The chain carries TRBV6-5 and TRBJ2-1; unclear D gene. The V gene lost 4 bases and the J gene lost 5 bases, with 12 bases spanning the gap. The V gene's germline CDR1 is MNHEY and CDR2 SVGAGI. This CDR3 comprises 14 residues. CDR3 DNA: TGTGCCAGCAGTTCTCCCGGCAGCCACAATGAGCAGTTCTTC. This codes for CASSSPGSHNEQFF.

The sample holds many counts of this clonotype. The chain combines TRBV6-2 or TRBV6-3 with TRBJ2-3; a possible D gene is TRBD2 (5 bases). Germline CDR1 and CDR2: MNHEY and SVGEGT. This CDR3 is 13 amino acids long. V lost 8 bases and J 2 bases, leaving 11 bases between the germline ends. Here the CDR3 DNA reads TGTGCCAGCGGGAGCCAATACACAGATACGCAGTATTTT. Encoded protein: CASGSQYTDTQYF.

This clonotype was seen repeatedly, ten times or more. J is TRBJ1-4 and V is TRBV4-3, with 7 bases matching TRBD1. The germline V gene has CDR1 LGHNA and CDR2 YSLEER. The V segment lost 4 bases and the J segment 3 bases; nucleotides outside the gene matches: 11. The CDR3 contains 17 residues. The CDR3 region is CASSRAQTQGANEKLFF. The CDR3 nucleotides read TGCGCCAGCAGCCGAGCGCAGACTCAGGGGGCTAATGAAAAACTGTTTTTT.

The CDR3 DNA follows: TGTGCCAGCAGCCAAAGGGGGGTCGGATCGCAGTACTTC. This gives the protein CASSQRGVGSQYF. The chain employs TRBV6-1 and TRBJ2-7; D may correspond to TRBD1 or TRBD2 (6 bases each). Per the germline V gene, CDR1 is MNHNS and CDR2 is SASEGT. V gave up 6 bases and J gave up 9 bases, with 18 bases separating them. The CDR3 has 13 amino acids.

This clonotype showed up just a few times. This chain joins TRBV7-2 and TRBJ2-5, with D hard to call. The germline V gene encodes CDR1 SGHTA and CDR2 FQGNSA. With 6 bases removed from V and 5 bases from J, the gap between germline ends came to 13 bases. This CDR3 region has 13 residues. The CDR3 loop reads CASSSSRAETQYF. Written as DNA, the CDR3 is TGTGCCAGCAGTTCGAGCCGTGCGGAGACCCAGTACTTC.

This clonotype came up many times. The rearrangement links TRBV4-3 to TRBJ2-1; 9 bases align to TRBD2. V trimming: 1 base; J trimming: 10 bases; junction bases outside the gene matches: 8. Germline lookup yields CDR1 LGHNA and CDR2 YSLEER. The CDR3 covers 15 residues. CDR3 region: CASSQGASGMGEQFF. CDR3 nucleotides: TGCGCCAGCAGCCAAGGGGCTAGCGGGATGGGGGAGCAGTTCTTC.

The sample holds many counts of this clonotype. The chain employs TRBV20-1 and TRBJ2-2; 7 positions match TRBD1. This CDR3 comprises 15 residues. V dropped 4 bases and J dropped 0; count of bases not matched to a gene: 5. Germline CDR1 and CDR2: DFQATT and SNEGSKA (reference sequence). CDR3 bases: TGCAGTGCTACGGGACAGCCGCCGAACACCGGGGAGCTGTTTTTT. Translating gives CSATGQPPNTGELFF.

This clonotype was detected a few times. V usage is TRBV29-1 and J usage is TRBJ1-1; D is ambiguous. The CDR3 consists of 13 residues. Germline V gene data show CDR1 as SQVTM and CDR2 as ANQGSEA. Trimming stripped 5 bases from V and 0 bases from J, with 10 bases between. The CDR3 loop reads CSVLSGVNTEAFF. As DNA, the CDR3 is TGCAGCGTTCTATCTGGGGTGAACACTGAAGCTTTCTTT.

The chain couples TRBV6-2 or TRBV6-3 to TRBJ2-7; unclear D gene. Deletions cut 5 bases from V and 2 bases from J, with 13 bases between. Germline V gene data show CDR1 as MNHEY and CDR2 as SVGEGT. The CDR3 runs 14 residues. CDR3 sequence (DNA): TGTGCCAGCAGTCCTCAGAGATTCCCCTACGAGCAGTACTTC. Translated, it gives CASSPQRFPYEQYF.

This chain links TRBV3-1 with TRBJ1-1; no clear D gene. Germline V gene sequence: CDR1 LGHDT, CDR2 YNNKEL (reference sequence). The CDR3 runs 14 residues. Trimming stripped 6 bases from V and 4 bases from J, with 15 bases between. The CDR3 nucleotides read TGTGCCAGCAGTTTCTTAGGATGGACCACTGAAGCTTTCTTT. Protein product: CASSFLGWTTEAFF. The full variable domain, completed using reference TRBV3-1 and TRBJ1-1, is DTAVSQTPKYLVTQMGNDKSIKCEQNLGHDTMYWYKQDSKKFLKIMFSYNNKELIINETVPNRFSPKSPDKAHLNLHINSLELGDSAVYFCASSFLGWTTEAFFGQGTRLTVV.

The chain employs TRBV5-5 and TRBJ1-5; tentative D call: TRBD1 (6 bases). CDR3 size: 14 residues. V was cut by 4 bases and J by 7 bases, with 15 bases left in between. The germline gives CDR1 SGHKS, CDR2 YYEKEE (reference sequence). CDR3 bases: TGTGCCAGCAGCCGCTGGACAGTGAACCAGCCCCAGCATTTT. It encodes CASSRWTVNQPQHF.

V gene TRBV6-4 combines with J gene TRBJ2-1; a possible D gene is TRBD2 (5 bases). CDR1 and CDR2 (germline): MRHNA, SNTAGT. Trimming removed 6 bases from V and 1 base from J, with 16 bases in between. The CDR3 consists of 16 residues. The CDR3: CASSTSPSASYNEQFF. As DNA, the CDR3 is TGTGCCAGCAGCACTAGTCCCTCAGCGTCCTACAATGAGCAGTTCTTC.

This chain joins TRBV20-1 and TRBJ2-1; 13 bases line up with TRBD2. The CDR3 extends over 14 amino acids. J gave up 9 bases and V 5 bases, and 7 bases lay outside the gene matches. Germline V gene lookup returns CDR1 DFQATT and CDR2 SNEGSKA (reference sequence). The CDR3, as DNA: TGCAGTGCTGCACTAGCGGGGGGGCCTCGTGAGCAGTTCTTC. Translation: CSAALAGGPREQFF.

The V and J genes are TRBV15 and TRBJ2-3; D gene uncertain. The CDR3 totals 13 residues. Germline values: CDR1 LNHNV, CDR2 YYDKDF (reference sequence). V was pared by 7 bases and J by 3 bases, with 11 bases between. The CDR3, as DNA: TGTGCCACCACTTCCCAGGCGACAGATACGCAGTATTTT. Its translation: CATTSQATDTQYF.